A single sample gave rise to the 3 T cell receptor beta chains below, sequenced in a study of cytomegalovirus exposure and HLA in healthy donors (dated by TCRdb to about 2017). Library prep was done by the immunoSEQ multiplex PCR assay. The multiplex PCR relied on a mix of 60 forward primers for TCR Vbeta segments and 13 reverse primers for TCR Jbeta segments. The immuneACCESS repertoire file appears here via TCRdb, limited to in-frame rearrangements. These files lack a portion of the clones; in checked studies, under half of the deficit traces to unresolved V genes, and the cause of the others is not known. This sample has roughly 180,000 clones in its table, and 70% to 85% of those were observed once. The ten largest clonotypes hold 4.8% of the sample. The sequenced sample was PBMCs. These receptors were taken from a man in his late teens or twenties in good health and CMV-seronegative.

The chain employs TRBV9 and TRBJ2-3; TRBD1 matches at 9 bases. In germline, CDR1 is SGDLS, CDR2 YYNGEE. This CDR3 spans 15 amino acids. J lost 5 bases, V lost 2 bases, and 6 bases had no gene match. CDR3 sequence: CASSVTGTGIDTQYF. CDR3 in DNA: TGTGCCAGCAGCGTCACCGGGACAGGGATAGATACGCAGTATTTT.

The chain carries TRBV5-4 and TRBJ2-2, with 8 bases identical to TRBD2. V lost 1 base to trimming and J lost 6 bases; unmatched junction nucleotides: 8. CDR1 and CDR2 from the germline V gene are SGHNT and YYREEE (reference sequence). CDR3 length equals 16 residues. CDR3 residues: CASSLKTGGGAGELFF. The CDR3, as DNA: TGTGCCAGCAGCTTGAAGACGGGAGGGGGAGCCGGGGAGCTGTTTTTT.

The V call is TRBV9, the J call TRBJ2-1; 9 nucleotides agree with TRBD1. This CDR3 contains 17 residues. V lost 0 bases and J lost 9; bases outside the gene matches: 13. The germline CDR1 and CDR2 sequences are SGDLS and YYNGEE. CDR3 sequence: CASSVEIGGQGSGEQFF. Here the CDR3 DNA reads TGTGCCAGCAGCGTAGAAATTGGGGGACAGGGCAGTGGTGAGCAGTTCTTC.